This entry lists 25 T cell receptor beta chains sequenced from one sample in a study of human thymus T cells. Thymus tissue for the work was resected from patients undergoing corrective heart surgery. The method was immunoSEQ multiplex PCR; TCRdb's version includes in-frame clones alone and lacks a portion of them. This table has 65,000 to 90,000 clones, 90% to 95% appearing once. Sequenced: thymus tissue. These receptors all come from a girl in the first two years of life with a congenital heart defect but otherwise immunologically healthy.

This chain joins TRBV12-5 and TRBJ2-1, with 9 bases lining up with TRBD2. V lost 2 bases to trimming and J lost 0 bases; unmatched junction nucleotides: 8. CDR1 LGHNT and CDR2 FRNRAP come from the germline V gene. CDR3 size: 18 residues. In DNA form, the CDR3 reads TGTGCTAGTGGTTTGACCGGTAGCGGGAGACTCTCCTACAATGAGCAGTTCTTC. Amino acids: CASGLTGSGRLSYNEQFF.

The sample holds a few counts of this clone. The chain has TRBV7-8 and TRBJ1-1; D not resolved. Germline CDR1 is SGHVS and CDR2 is FQNEAQ. V was trimmed by 4 bases and J by 5 bases, leaving 8 bases between them. This CDR3 comprises 12 residues. The CDR3 is CASSSRRTEAFF. The CDR3 DNA is TGTGCCAGCAGCTCCCGGAGAACTGAAGCTTTCTTT.

This chain connects TRBV28 to TRBJ2-7; 8 nucleotides line up with TRBD1. The length of the CDR3 is 16 residues. Germline V gene sequence: CDR1 MDHEN, CDR2 SYDVKM. The junction had 10 bases not matched to a gene; V was cut back by 5 bases and J by 1 base. The CDR3 DNA reads TGTGCCAGCAGTCTCTTCCACAGGGGGATTTCCTACGAGCAGTACTTC. Its translation is CASSLFHRGISYEQYF.

The chain joins TRBV28 to TRBJ1-2; D ambiguous. This CDR3 has 14 amino acids. Trimming took off 2 bases at V and 4 bases at J, with 11 bases between the two ends. Per germline, CDR1 MDHEN and CDR2 SYDVKM. CDR3 residues: CASSLSLSRYGYTF. The DNA for the CDR3 is TGTGCCAGCAGTTTAAGTCTATCTCGCTATGGCTACACCTTC.

This sequence joins TRBV19 and TRBJ1-2; D is ambiguous. There are 12 residues in the CDR3. Deletions cut 7 bases from V and 4 bases from J, with 10 bases between. The germline V gene has CDR1 LNHDA and CDR2 SQIVND (reference sequence). This CDR3 is CASNGLFYGYTF. Here the CDR3 DNA reads TGTGCCAGTAACGGCCTCTTCTATGGCTACACCTTC.

This rearrangement joins TRBV7-6 to TRBJ2-7; D not certain. V was cut by 2 bases and J by 0 bases, with 5 bases left in between. Germline CDR1 is SGHVS and CDR2 is FNYEAQ. The CDR3 sequence is 13 residues long. The CDR3 DNA is TGTGCCAGCAGCTTACCTCACTCCTACGAGCAGTACTTC. It codes for CASSLPHSYEQYF.

The genes are TRBV7-2 and TRBJ2-5, with D perhaps TRBD1 (5 bases). The germline gives CDR1 SGHTA, CDR2 FQGNSA. The CDR3 length is 17 residues. The V gene lost 1 base and the J gene lost 3 bases, with 18 bases spanning the gap. The CDR3 DNA follows: TGTGCCAGCAGCTTAGAGGTCACAGGAGACTTAAAAGAGACCCAGTACTTC. Encoded protein: CASSLEVTGDLKETQYF.

The genes are TRBV6-5 and TRBJ2-7; TRBD1 is a possible D gene (6 bases). The germline V and J ends were trimmed by 7 bases and 4 bases, with 14 bases remaining between them. Germline values: CDR1 MNHEY, CDR2 SVGAGI. The CDR3 loop spans 13 amino acids. The CDR3 loop is CASTWDKGYEQYF. The CDR3 bases are TGTGCCAGCACTTGGGACAAGGGTTACGAGCAGTACTTC.

This chain uses TRBV18 with TRBJ2-7; 8 bases map to TRBD1. Per the germline V gene, CDR1 is KGHSH and CDR2 is LQKENI. This CDR3 is built from 18 residues. Losses at the gene ends were 5 bases for V and 3 bases for J; bases not matched to a gene: 18. CDR3 protein: CASSELRGRIESNYEQYF. DNA for the CDR3: TGTGCCAGCTCAGAGCTCAGGGGGCGTATTGAATCGAACTACGAGCAGTACTTC.

The chain is built from TRBV11-2 and TRBJ1-2, with a tentative D call TRBD1 (5 bases). CDR1 and CDR2 from the germline V gene are SGHAT and FQNNGV. This CDR3 comprises 14 residues. The V gene lost 1 base and the J gene lost 6 bases, with 12 bases spanning the gap. The CDR3 loop is CASSLVAGSDGYTF. CDR3 nucleotide sequence: TGTGCCAGCAGCTTAGTGGCAGGGTCCGATGGCTACACCTTC.

The gene calls are TRBV5-1 and TRBJ2-7; D is perhaps TRBD1 (5 bases). The CDR3 loop spans 12 amino acids. Germline loops: CDR1 SGHRS, CDR2 YFSETQ. Trimming removed 4 bases from V and 5 bases from J, with 10 bases in between. CDR3 protein: CASSPGRHEQYF. The CDR3 DNA is TGCGCCAGCAGCCCAGGGCGTCACGAGCAGTACTTC.

The gene calls are TRBV4-1 and TRBJ2-2; D gene ambiguous. The V gene's germline CDR1 is MGHRA and CDR2 YSYEKL. This CDR3 spans 16 amino acids. Trimming took off 4 bases at V and 3 bases at J, with 15 bases between the two ends. The CDR3 coding sequence is TGCGCCAGCAGCCCCGGAGATCTCTCCTACACCGGGGAGCTGTTTTTT. Translating gives CASSPGDLSYTGELFF.

The J gene is TRBJ2-2, the V gene TRBV4-1; D possibly matches TRBD1 or TRBD2 (5 bases each). With 3 bases removed from V and 2 bases from J, the gap between germline ends came to 16 bases. CDR3 length: 17 residues. Germline V gene lookup returns CDR1 MGHRA and CDR2 YSYEKL. The CDR3 spells CASSQAPGRFNTGELFF. The CDR3 DNA reads TGCGCCAGCAGCCAGGCGCCGGGACGGTTTAACACCGGGGAGCTGTTTTTT.

This rearrangement joins TRBV2 to TRBJ2-2; TRBD2 aligns across 11 bases. The J segment lost 4 bases and the V segment lost 0 bases, leaving 10 bases of the junction unmatched. Germline V gives CDR1 SNHLY, CDR2 FYNNEI. The CDR3 covers 19 residues. The CDR3 sequence is CASSEASSGRETGTGELFF. For the CDR3, the DNA is TGTGCCAGCAGTGAAGCGAGTAGCGGGAGGGAGACGGGCACCGGGGAGCTGTTTTTT.

The V call is TRBV30, the J call TRBJ2-7; D is unresolved. This CDR3 contains 12 residues. Germline loops: CDR1 GTSNPN, CDR2 SVGIG (reference sequence). Trimming removed 4 bases at V and 4 bases at J, with 11 bases between. The CDR3 is CAWMGNRYEQYF. The CDR3, as DNA: TGTGCCTGGATGGGTAATAGGTACGAGCAGTACTTC.

V gene TRBV19 combines with J gene TRBJ2-7; the D gene is possibly TRBD1 (6 bases). The V gene's germline CDR1 is LNHDA and CDR2 SQIVND (reference sequence). Trimming removed 3 bases from V and 6 bases from J, with 30 bases in between. This CDR3 has 19 amino acids. Here the CDR3 DNA reads TGTGCCAGTAGTATGGGACAACGCCAAATTCCGGGACCCCTTGGCGAGCAGTACTTC. It specifies CASSMGQRQIPGPLGEQYF.

The chain combines TRBV5-4 with TRBJ2-3; 13 nucleotides line up with TRBD2. There are 17 residues in the CDR3. Germline trimming cut 4 bases from V and 5 bases from J; bases unmatched to any gene: 10. The germline CDR1 and CDR2 sequences are SGHNT and YYREEE (reference sequence). The CDR3 region has the DNA TGTGCCAGCAGCGGGACTAGCGGGACCCTATTAGGAGATACGCAGTATTTT. It specifies CASSGTSGTLLGDTQYF. Drawing the rest from reference TRBV5-4 and TRBJ2-3, the complete variable domain is ETGVTQSPTHLIKTRGQQVTLRCSSQSGHNTVSWYQQALGQGPQFIFQYYREEENGRGNFPPRFSGLQFPNYSSELNVNALELDDSALYLCASSGTSGTLLGDTQYFGPGTRLTVL.

The gene calls are TRBV25-1 and TRBJ2-1; weak D call: TRBD1 (5 bases). Between the trimmed V and J ends, which lost 1 base and 9 bases, there was a span of 13 bases. In germline, CDR1 is MGHDK, CDR2 SYGVNS. The CDR3 has 14 residues. The CDR3 loop reads CASSESLIRGEQFF. The DNA of the CDR3 is TGTGCCAGCAGTGAATCCCTGATTAGGGGTGAGCAGTTCTTC.

The CDR3 reads CASSQDPFPSTVNTEAFF. CDR3 DNA sequence: TGCGCCAGCAGCCAAGACCCCTTTCCTAGCACGGTGAACACTGAAGCTTTCTTT. The chain has TRBV4-3 and TRBJ1-1; D is uncertain. The germline V and J ends were trimmed by 0 bases and 0 bases, with 17 bases remaining between them. This CDR3 comprises 18 residues. The germline gives CDR1 LGHNA, CDR2 YSLEER.

J is TRBJ2-3 and V is TRBV7-9; 7 bases agree with TRBD2. The CDR3 contains 18 residues. After removal of 1 base from V and 2 bases from J, the junction contained 12 bases not matched to a gene. Germline V gene sequence: CDR1 SEHNR, CDR2 FQNEAQ (reference sequence). The CDR3 region has the DNA TGTGCCAGCAGCTTAGGGGCGGGAGTATCTCGGGCCACAGATACGCAGTATTTT. Protein product: CASSLGAGVSRATDTQYF.

The V call is TRBV14, the J call TRBJ2-1, with 10 positions matching TRBD2. Germline V gene sequence: CDR1 SGHDN, CDR2 FVKESK. This CDR3 has 16 residues. V shed 0 bases, J shed 9 bases, and the junction held 8 bases outside the gene matches. The CDR3 spells CASSQDSLVAGGEQFF. The CDR3 region has the DNA TGTGCCAGCAGCCAAGATTCGCTGGTAGCGGGAGGTGAGCAGTTCTTC.

The chain uses TRBV18 and TRBJ2-1, with D possibly being TRBD2 (5 bases). Germline CDR1 and CDR2: KGHSH and LQKENI. Trimming stripped 1 base from V and 4 bases from J, with 11 bases between. This CDR3 is 15 amino acids long. CDR3 in amino acids: CASSPRAETYNEQFF. CDR3 nucleotide sequence: TGTGCCAGCTCACCACGAGCGGAAACTTACAATGAGCAGTTCTTC. Based on the CDR3 plus reference TRBV18 and TRBJ2-1, the full variable domain is NAGVMQNPRHLVRRRGQEARLRCSPMKGHSHVYWYRQLPEEGLKFMVYLQKENIIDESGMPKERFSAEFPKEGPSILRIQQVVRGDSAAYFCASSPRAETYNEQFFGPGTRLTVL.

This sequence joins TRBV5-1 and TRBJ2-3; the match to TRBD1 covers 8 bases. Looked up from germline, CDR1 is SGHRS and CDR2 is YFSETQ. V lost 0 bases and J lost 3; bases outside the gene matches: 12. The CDR3 is 18 amino acids. The CDR3 nucleotides are TGCGCCAGCAGCTTGGCCGACAGGGGTTCCCGGGGTACAGATACGCAGTATTTT. This encodes CASSLADRGSRGTDTQYF.

This clone was found once. The rearrangement links TRBV7-2 to TRBJ2-7, with D maybe TRBD1 (5 bases). Germline V CDR1 and CDR2: SGHTA, FQGNSA. This CDR3 region has 14 residues. V was shortened by 5 bases and J by 2 bases, with 13 bases between the two germline ends. CDR3 nucleotide sequence: TGTGCCAGCAGCCTGGGGTCCAGGGCCTACGAGCAGTACTTC. It encodes CASSLGSRAYEQYF.

Details on this clone: The junction shows a germline mismatch at one end, possibly a read error. Other DNA sequences in this sample translate to the same CDR3. This chain connects TRBV30 to TRBJ2-3, with D hard to call. CDR1 GTSNPN and CDR2 SVGIG come from the germline V gene (reference sequence). CDR3 size: 13 residues. In DNA, the CDR3 is TGCGCCTGGAGTCCCACTCCAAAAGATACGCAGTATTTT. Encoded protein: CAWSPTPKDTQYF.